The 27 T cell receptor beta chains presented below share a single source sample, sequenced in a study of human T cells and chemical hapten exposure. From the RACE reads, TCRdb called clonotypes with MiXCR, one entry per CDR3 protein. Altogether around 120,000 distinct CDR3 sequences are present, about 13% being singletons, with the ten largest covering roughly 3.1%. Time point noted: pre-sensitization, week 0. Treatment of the sample: therapeutic diphenylcyclopropenone sensitization with weekly scalp DPC. The material sequenced was whole blood, taken in connection with sensitization to the hapten diphenylcyclopropenone (DPC). The source of these receptors is a woman aged 18-30 years with alopecia areata. Some clones in this sample may be carry-over from other donors' samples.

This rearrangement joins TRBV28 to TRBJ2-3; D may be TRBD2 (5 bases). Trimming took off 5 bases at V and 0 bases at J, with 12 bases between the two ends. From germline, CDR1 is MDHEN and CDR2 SYDVKM. The CDR3 sequence is 15 residues long. Here the CDR3 reads CASSRGQVSTDTQYF. As DNA, the CDR3 is TGTGCCAGCAGTCGAGGGCAGGTTAGCACAGATACGCAGTATTTT.

With respect to this clonotype: A single base separates this from a much larger clone, so it may be a read error. The chain has TRBV29-1 and TRBJ1-1; no clear D. The length of the CDR3 is 13 residues. CDR1 and CDR2 from the germline V gene are SQVTM and ANQGSEA. V was clipped by 4 bases and J by 2 bases, with 11 bases between them. CDR3 amino acids: CSVATAINTEAFF. The CDR3, as DNA: TGCAGCGTTGCGACGGCGATCAACACTGAAGCTTTCTTT.

There are a few counts of this clonotype. The J gene is TRBJ2-1, the V gene TRBV2, with TRBD2 matching over 9 bases. The germline V gene encodes CDR1 SNHLY and CDR2 FYNNEI. CDR3 length: 14 amino acids. V was pared by 7 bases and J by 8 bases, with 9 bases of the junction left unmatched. DNA of the CDR3: TGTGCCAGCAAAAAGCGGGGGGCCACTGATGAGCAGTTCTTC. It codes for CASKKRGATDEQFF.

This clonotype has ten or more counts. V and J are TRBV7-2 and TRBJ2-4, with TRBD1 matching 9 bases. This CDR3 contains 15 residues. J was trimmed by 7 bases and V by 6 bases; bases with no gene match: 10. CDR1 SGHTA and CDR2 FQGNSA come from the germline V gene. The CDR3 sequence: CASRGGTGSKNIQYF. CDR3 coding DNA: TGTGCCAGCAGGGGGGGGACAGGGAGCAAGAACATTCAGTACTTC.

This clonotype was recorded a few times. This chain joins TRBV5-1 and TRBJ2-5, with 9 nucleotides matching TRBD2. Looked up from germline, CDR1 is SGHRS and CDR2 is YFSETQ. The junction had 12 bases not matched to a gene; V was cut back by 4 bases and J by 5 bases. The CDR3 contains 16 residues. This CDR3 is CASSILAGPPEETQYF. The CDR3 DNA reads as TGCGCCAGCAGCATCCTAGCGGGGCCCCCGGAGGAGACCCAGTACTTC.

Within the sample, this clonotype is medium-sized (0.01 to 0.1%). The J gene is TRBJ2-5, the V gene TRBV7-2, with D possibly matching TRBD2 (5 bases). The V end was cut by 10 bases, the J end by 4 bases, with 16 bases between. Germline assignment: CDR1 SGHTA and CDR2 FQGNSA. The CDR3 is made up of 13 amino acids. The CDR3 spells CATTLLRAETQYF. For the CDR3, the DNA is TGTGCCACCACACTCTTGAGGGCAGAGACCCAGTACTTC. Together with reference TRBV7-2 and TRBJ2-5, the CDR3 gives the full variable domain: GAGVSQSPSNKVTEKGKDVELRCDPISGHTALYWYRQSLGQGLEFLIYFQGNSAPDKSGLPSDRFSAERTGGSVSTLTIQRTQQEDSAVYLCATTLLRAETQYFGPGTRLLVL.

This clonotype was found a few times. As DNA, the CDR3 is TGTGCCAGCAGCCCCTGGAGGGGGCCAAACACCGGGGAGCTGTTTTTT. Translating it yields CASSPWRGPNTGELFF. The V and J genes are TRBV7-9 and TRBJ2-2; D is perhaps TRBD1 (7 bases). Germline values: CDR1 SEHNR, CDR2 FQNEAQ (reference sequence). Trimming stripped 5 bases from V and 2 bases from J, with 15 bases between. The CDR3 length is 16 residues.

This chain links TRBV28 with TRBJ2-7, with 10 bases fitting TRBD1. Germline CDR1 reads MDHEN; CDR2 reads SYDVKM. The CDR3 is 13 amino acids. Here the CDR3 DNA reads TGTGTTCATGCCGGGACAGGGGACTACGAGCAGTACTTC. Translated, it gives CVHAGTGDYEQYF. Combining the CDR3 with reference TRBV28 and TRBJ2-7 gives the whole variable domain DVKVTQSSRYLVKRTGEKVFLECVQDMDHENMFWYRQDPGLGLRLIYFSYDVKMKEKGDIPEGYSVSREKKERFSLILESASTNQTSMYLCVHAGTGDYEQYFGPGTRLTVT.

V usage is TRBV7-9 and J usage is TRBJ2-3; D is perhaps TRBD1 (5 bases). The V gene's germline CDR1 is SEHNR and CDR2 FQNEAQ (reference sequence). This CDR3 has 12 amino acids. Between the trimmed V and J ends, which lost 4 bases and 5 bases, there was a span of 7 bases. CDR3 coding DNA: TGTGCCAGCAGCTCTCAGGGAGATACGCAGTATTTT. Its protein product is CASSSQGDTQYF.

This clonotype was recorded a few times. The CDR3 loop reads CASSDGQGASDTQYF. The CDR3 DNA is TGTGCCAGCAGTGACGGCCAGGGGGCATCAGATACGCAGTATTTT. The J gene is TRBJ2-3, the V gene TRBV2; 8 bases fit TRBD1. Germline trimming cut 3 bases from V and 4 bases from J; bases unmatched to any gene: 6. The length of the CDR3 is 15 residues. From germline, CDR1 is SNHLY and CDR2 FYNNEI.

This clonotype occurred a few times. This chain uses TRBV4-3 with TRBJ2-3, with 8 bases fitting TRBD1. Germline values: CDR1 LGHNA, CDR2 YSLEER. Losses at the gene ends were 2 bases for V and 3 bases for J; bases not matched to a gene: 10. There are 17 residues in the CDR3. The CDR3 coding sequence is TGCGCCAGCAGCCAATCGGACAGGGCCTGGCGGACAGATACGCAGTATTTT. Translated: CASSQSDRAWRTDTQYF.

Only a few counts were recorded for this clonotype. This chain joins TRBV12-3 or TRBV12-4 and TRBJ1-1; no reliable D call. Trimming cost V 6 bases and J 4 bases, with 6 bases left between them. This CDR3 spans 11 amino acids. This CDR3 is CASSTVTEAFF. CDR3 coding DNA: TGTGCCAGCAGCACAGTCACTGAAGCTTTCTTT.

V usage is TRBV18 and J usage is TRBJ2-7; D unresolved. V dropped 5 bases and J dropped 2 bases, with 7 bases sitting between them. This CDR3 is built from 12 residues. Germline V gene data show CDR1 as KGHSH and CDR2 as LQKENI. CDR3 amino acids: CASSSTPYEQYF. In nucleotides, the CDR3 is TGTGCCAGCTCATCTACACCCTACGAGCAGTACTTC.

A few counts support this clonotype. The chain joins TRBV4-1 to TRBJ2-7; D is perhaps TRBD1 (5 bases). CDR1 is MGHRA and CDR2 is YSYEKL in the germline V gene. V gave up 0 bases and J gave up 5 bases, with 23 bases separating them. This CDR3 has 18 amino acids. CDR3 region: CASSQDKPPNPGSNEQYF. For the CDR3, the DNA is TGCGCCAGCAGCCAAGATAAACCCCCAAACCCAGGGTCCAACGAGCAGTACTTC.

V gene TRBV30 combines with J gene TRBJ2-2; 11 nucleotides agree with TRBD2. The CDR3 loop spans 15 amino acids. CDR1 GTSNPN and CDR2 SVGIG come from the germline V gene (reference sequence). J gave up 3 bases and V 0 bases, and 0 bases lay outside the gene matches. The CDR3 sequence is CAWSVLAGDTGELFF. The DNA of the CDR3 is TGTGCCTGGAGTGTACTAGCGGGGGACACCGGGGAGCTGTTTTTT. Drawing the rest from reference TRBV30 and TRBJ2-2, the complete variable domain is SQTIHQWPATLVQPVGSPLSLECTVEGTSNPNLYWYRQAAGRGLQLLFYSVGIGQISSEVPQNLSASRPQDRQFILSSKKLLLSDSGFYLCAWSVLAGDTGELFFGEGSRLTVL.

This clonotype was counted many times. V is TRBV20-1 and J is TRBJ1-1; no reliable D call. The CDR3 covers 12 residues. The V gene lost 2 bases and the J gene lost 1 base, with 5 bases spanning the gap. In germline, CDR1 is DFQATT, CDR2 SNEGSKA (reference sequence). The CDR3 reads CSARSGNTEAFF. The CDR3, as DNA: TGCAGTGCTAGATCCGGGAACACTGAAGCTTTCTTT.

This clonotype showed up just a few times. The chain is built from TRBV7-2 and TRBJ2-4; D may be TRBD1 (5 bases). The germline V gene encodes CDR1 SGHTA and CDR2 FQGNSA. The CDR3 length is 12 residues. V was cut by 2 bases and J by 11 bases, with 10 bases left in between. The CDR3 region is CASSLTGVLQYF. CDR3 nucleotide sequence: TGTGCCAGCAGCTTAACAGGCGTTCTTCAGTACTTC. Full variable domain (rest looked up from reference TRBV7-2 and TRBJ2-4): GAGVSQSPSNKVTEKGKDVELRCDPISGHTALYWYRQSLGQGLEFLIYFQGNSAPDKSGLPSDRFSAERTGGSVSTLTIQRTQQEDSAVYLCASSLTGVLQYFGAGTRLSVL.

This clonotype came up many times. The gene calls are TRBV10-3 and TRBJ1-5, with TRBD1 matching over 9 bases. The CDR3 spans 13 residues. Germline CDR1 ENHRY, CDR2 SYGVKD. Unmatched junction bases numbered 2, after V lost 5 bases and J lost 6 bases. The CDR3 here is CAISPQGAQPQHF. CDR3 DNA sequence: TGTGCCATCAGTCCACAGGGGGCTCAGCCCCAGCATTTT.

This clonotype was observed a handful of times. The rearrangement links TRBV11-2 to TRBJ1-1, with D tentatively TRBD1 (6 bases). Per the germline V gene, CDR1 is SGHAT and CDR2 is FQNNGV. The V end was cut by 6 bases, the J end by 3 bases, with 17 bases between. The CDR3 length is 15 residues. The CDR3 DNA reads TGTGCCAGCAGTCAAGGGGCGCAGGGGTACACTGAAGCTTTCTTT. This codes for CASSQGAQGYTEAFF.

In its sample, this clonotype was seen many times. The rearrangement uses TRBV7-9 and TRBJ2-3; D is unresolved. CDR1 and CDR2 (germline): SEHNR, FQNEAQ (reference sequence). The CDR3 length is 13 residues. Deletions cut 5 bases from V and 1 base from J, with 7 bases between. The CDR3 DNA follows: TGTGCCAGCAGCGTCGGTGGCACAGATACGCAGTATTTT. This sequence encodes CASSVGGTDTQYF.

V and J are TRBV11-2 and TRBJ2-1, with 9 bases aligning to TRBD1. The germline V gene has CDR1 SGHAT and CDR2 FQNNGV. This CDR3 spans 16 amino acids. V trimming: 5 bases; J trimming: 7 bases; junction bases outside the gene matches: 12. The CDR3 reads CASSVHGTGIFNEQFF. CDR3 nucleotide sequence: TGTGCCAGCAGCGTTCACGGGACAGGGATCTTTAATGAGCAGTTCTTC.

The chain has TRBV15 and TRBJ1-2; D is possibly TRBD1 (6 bases). The CDR3 runs 13 residues. Germline loops: CDR1 LNHNV, CDR2 YYDKDF (reference sequence). V was cut by 5 bases and J by 8 bases, with 15 bases left in between. Here the CDR3 reads CATSANRDRGYTF. CDR3 coding DNA: TGTGCCACCAGCGCGAACAGGGACCGCGGCTACACCTTC.

This clonotype was counted a few times. The chain combines TRBV12-3 or TRBV12-4 with TRBJ2-5; 9 bases are a match to TRBD1. The CDR3 runs to 15 residues. J gave up 5 bases and V 3 bases, and 7 bases lay outside the gene matches. Here the CDR3 reads CASSLGTGRKETQYF. In DNA, the CDR3 is TGTGCCAGCAGTTTGGGGACAGGGAGAAAGGAGACCCAGTACTTC.

This clonotype was counted between two and nine times. V is TRBV5-1 and J is TRBJ2-3; D gene unclear. The V gene's germline CDR1 is SGHRS and CDR2 YFSETQ. The CDR3 contains 13 residues. The V end was cut by 1 base, the J end by 3 bases, with 6 bases between. CDR3 DNA sequence: TGCGCCAGCAGCTTGAGACCGACAGATACGCAGTATTTT. It yields the protein CASSLRPTDTQYF.

This clonotype was counted at least ten times. The chain combines TRBV7-3 with TRBJ1-4, with D tentatively TRBD1 (5 bases). V lost 5 bases to trimming and J lost 2 bases, with 15 bases between them. The germline gives CDR1 SGHTA, CDR2 FQGTGA. The length of the CDR3 is 16 residues. CDR3 loop: CASSPMIRETNEKLFF. The CDR3 DNA is TGTGCCAGCAGCCCGATGATCAGGGAGACTAATGAAAAACTGTTTTTT.

This clonotype was seen a handful of times. V usage is TRBV19 and J usage is TRBJ2-5, with 11 bases matching TRBD2. The CDR3 has 16 amino acids. J gave up 5 bases and V 0 bases, and 5 bases lay outside the gene matches. The germline gives CDR1 LNHDA, CDR2 SQIVND (reference sequence). CDR3 loop: CASSIDRLAGIETQYF. CDR3 DNA sequence: TGTGCCAGTAGTATAGATCGACTAGCGGGGATCGAGACCCAGTACTTC.

This clonotype was recorded many times. V usage is TRBV6-1 and J usage is TRBJ1-5; D not certain. The CDR3 has 14 residues. Germline V gives CDR1 MNHNS, CDR2 SASEGT. The germline V and J ends were trimmed by 8 bases and 0 bases, with 11 bases remaining between them. The CDR3 region is CASESGYSNQPQHF. The CDR3 region has the DNA TGTGCCAGCGAGTCGGGGTATAGCAATCAGCCCCAGCATTTT.